The entry that follows covers one T cell receptor (beta chain) sequence. The germline CDR1 and CDR2 sequences are SEHNR and FQNEAQ (reference sequence). V was pared by 3 bases and J by 4 bases, with 12 bases between. The CDR3 is 15 amino acids. The source of the sample is a study of T cell responses to AZD1222 COVID-19 vaccine. The protocol was immunoSEQ multiplex PCR, while the TCRdb copy is restricted to in-frame clones and leaves out a portion. Of approximately 130,000 clones listed, roughly nine tenths are singletons. The V and J genes are TRBV7-9 and TRBJ2-2; the D gene is possibly TRBD1 (6 bases). This sequence was found in an adult in good health. Sequenced here: peripheral blood, sampled on day 0 of AZD1222 vaccination. The CDR3 loop reads CASSLGQGGTGELFF. In nucleotides, the CDR3 is TGTGCCAGCAGCTTGGGGCAAGGGGGCACCGGGGAGCTGTTTTTT.